Below, 21 T cell receptor beta chains from the same sample are listed, as sequenced in a study of blood T cell repertoires in COVID-19. TCRdb's copy holds only in-frame clones and misses some; the assay was immunoSEQ multiplex PCR. Of about 180,000 clones listed, roughly nine tenths are singletons. The sequencing input was peripheral blood. Receptors were obtained from a young man who had recovered from COVID-19.

This chain joins TRBV6-2 or TRBV6-3 and TRBJ1-5, with D perhaps matching TRBD1 (5 bases). Germline V gene lookup returns CDR1 MNHEY and CDR2 SVGEGT. CDR3 length equals 19 residues. V was pared by 0 bases and J by 4 bases, with 22 bases between. The CDR3 sequence is CASSYSILGVAGQNQPQHF. Here the CDR3 DNA reads TGTGCCAGCAGTTACTCGATACTTGGTGTGGCAGGGCAGAATCAGCCCCAGCATTTT.

The chain couples TRBV3-1 (or the pseudogene TRBV3-2) to TRBJ1-6; maybe TRBD1 (6 bases). Germline V CDR1 and CDR2: LGHDT, YNNKEL (reference sequence). This CDR3 contains 14 residues. V was shortened by 6 bases and J by 11 bases, with 17 bases between the two germline ends. The chain's CDR3 is CASSKSRGGTPLHF. The CDR3 bases are TGTGCCAGCAGTAAAAGTCGAGGGGGTACACCCCTCCACTTT.

The gene calls are TRBV11-2 and TRBJ1-2; 7 bases line up with TRBD1. The CDR3 has 14 amino acids. Germline V CDR1 and CDR2: SGHAT, FQNNGV. The junction had 3 bases not matched to a gene; V was cut back by 3 bases and J by 2 bases. The CDR3 is CASSFPTGNYGYTF. The CDR3 region has the DNA TGTGCCAGCAGCTTCCCGACAGGGAACTATGGCTACACCTTC.

The CDR3 is CASSSGDRGKYEQYF. As DNA, the CDR3 is TGTGCCAGCAGCTCCGGCGACAGGGGTAAATACGAGCAGTACTTC. The chain uses TRBV7-9 and TRBJ2-7, with 8 bases fitting TRBD1. The CDR3 has 15 residues. V dropped 4 bases and J dropped 4; count of bases not matched to a gene: 9. Germline-derived CDR1 and CDR2 are SEHNR and FQNEAQ (reference sequence).

V and J are TRBV5-5 and TRBJ2-7; D gene uncertain. CDR1 and CDR2 from the germline V gene are SGHKS and YYEKEE (reference sequence). The CDR3 loop spans 13 amino acids. V was pared by 4 bases and J by 1 base, with 9 bases between. The CDR3 region is CASSTKDSYEQYF. The CDR3 nucleotides are TGTGCCAGCAGCACTAAGGATTCCTACGAGCAGTACTTC.

This clone came up a few times. The rearrangement joins TRBV7-9 to TRBJ2-6; 10 nucleotides align to TRBD1. V shed 7 bases and J 1 base; nucleotides not matched to a gene: 4. There are 16 residues in the CDR3. The V gene's germline CDR1 is SEHNR and CDR2 FQNEAQ (reference sequence). The CDR3 spells CASTGQGRSGANVLTF. CDR3 in DNA: TGTGCCAGCACGGGACAGGGGAGGTCTGGGGCCAACGTCCTGACTTTC.

The V gene is TRBV9, the J gene TRBJ2-7; 10 bases align to TRBD1. Per the germline V gene, CDR1 is SGDLS and CDR2 is YYNGEE. CDR3 length: 19 amino acids. With V trimmed by 4 bases and J by 2 bases, 18 bases remained unmatched. The CDR3 sequence: CASSPRDRGGLAGPYEQYF. CDR3 DNA sequence: TGTGCCAGCAGCCCTCGGGACAGGGGCGGACTAGCAGGCCCCTACGAGCAGTACTTC.

This clone was recorded a few times. The chain employs TRBV5-5 and TRBJ1-5; TRBD1 might be the D (5 bases). CDR1 and CDR2 (germline): SGHKS, YYEKEE (reference sequence). This CDR3 region has 13 residues. The ends were cut back, 4 bases at V and 6 bases at J, with 11 bases in the middle. CDR3 sequence reads: CASSTDRSQPQHF. The CDR3 DNA is TGTGCCAGCAGCACCGACAGATCTCAGCCCCAGCATTTT.

The chain carries TRBV18 and TRBJ2-2, with D hard to call. This CDR3 is built from 12 residues. The V gene's germline CDR1 is KGHSH and CDR2 LQKENI. The ends were cut back, 6 bases at V and 2 bases at J, with 4 bases in the middle. CDR3 residues: CASSLNTGELFF. As DNA, the CDR3 is TGTGCCAGCTCCCTAAACACCGGGGAGCTGTTTTTT.

This clone appeared once. V is TRBV28 and J is TRBJ1-4; D perhaps matches TRBD1 (6 bases). In germline, CDR1 is MDHEN, CDR2 SYDVKM. The V end was cut by 6 bases, the J end by 5 bases, with 13 bases between. The CDR3 has 14 amino acids. The CDR3: CASRDRGGNEKLFF. CDR3 DNA sequence: TGTGCCAGCAGAGACCGAGGGGGAAATGAAAAACTGTTTTTT.

This chain joins TRBV4-1 and TRBJ2-5, with D perhaps TRBD1 (5 bases). The CDR3 loop spans 17 amino acids. With 1 base removed from V and 5 bases from J, the gap between germline ends came to 20 bases. Germline CDR1 reads MGHRA; CDR2 reads YSYEKL. The CDR3: CASSQGPYLTARETQYF. CDR3 nucleotides: TGCGCCAGCAGCCAAGGACCATATTTGACAGCTCGGGAGACCCAGTACTTC.

The J gene is TRBJ1-3, the V gene TRBV3-1 (or the pseudogene TRBV3-2); D uncertain. In germline, CDR1 is LGHDT, CDR2 YNNKEL (reference sequence). Trimming took off 1 base at V and 7 bases at J, with 20 bases between the two ends. The CDR3 is 17 amino acids. The CDR3 is CASSQGSRSRLFNTIYF. The CDR3 coding sequence is TGTGCCAGCAGCCAAGGAAGTAGGAGCAGATTGTTCAACACCATATATTTT.

V and J are TRBV4-3 and TRBJ2-1; 11 bases match TRBD2. The V gene's germline CDR1 is LGHNA and CDR2 YSLEER. V was pared by 3 bases and J by 5 bases, with 3 bases of the junction left unmatched. The CDR3 covers 15 residues. The CDR3 region has the DNA TGCGCCAGCAGCCACCTAGCGGGAGGTAACAATGAGCAGTTCTTC. Translating gives CASSHLAGGNNEQFF.

CDR3 in DNA: TGTGCCAGCAGCTTAAACAGGGATTATGGCTACACCTTC. This gives the protein CASSLNRDYGYTF. The chain uses TRBV7-9 and TRBJ1-2; possibly TRBD1 for D (6 bases). CDR1 is SEHNR and CDR2 is FQNEAQ in the germline V gene (reference sequence). Between the trimmed V and J ends, which lost 2 bases and 5 bases, there was a span of 9 bases. CDR3 length equals 13 residues.

The chain has TRBV30 and TRBJ2-1, with D unresolved. This CDR3 region has 13 residues. Trimming took 7 bases from V and 6 from J, leaving 16 bases between them. The germline gives CDR1 GTSNPN, CDR2 SVGIG (reference sequence). DNA of the CDR3: TGTGCCTTAAATGACTTCTTAGGCAATGAGCAGTTCTTC. It codes for CALNDFLGNEQFF.

The V call is TRBV11-3, the J call TRBJ2-7, with 7 bases that match TRBD1. CDR1 and CDR2 (germline): SGHNT, YENEEA. The V and J ends lost 1 base and 3 bases, in that order; junction bases with no gene match: 6. This CDR3 is built from 15 residues. This CDR3 is CASSLGGQRDYEQYF. Written as DNA, the CDR3 is TGTGCCAGCAGCTTAGGGGGACAGAGGGACTACGAGCAGTACTTC.

The chain combines TRBV19 with TRBJ1-4, with TRBD1 identical over 9 bases. The V and J ends lost 3 bases and 6 bases, in that order; junction bases with no gene match: 5. The CDR3 extends over 15 amino acids. Germline assignment: CDR1 LNHDA and CDR2 SQIVND (reference sequence). CDR3 bases: TGTGCCAGTAGTATCAATACAGGGGGCGATGAAAAACTGTTTTTT. It is translated as CASSINTGGDEKLFF.

The V gene is TRBV28, the J gene TRBJ1-1; D is unresolved. The germline V gene has CDR1 MDHEN and CDR2 SYDVKM. V was clipped by 4 bases and J by 0 bases, with 6 bases between them. The CDR3 is 13 residues long. Here the CDR3 reads CASSSPVNTEAFF. In DNA form, the CDR3 reads TGTGCCAGCAGTTCCCCTGTGAACACTGAAGCTTTCTTT.

This clone showed up just once. The gene calls are TRBV5-1 and TRBJ1-1; 9 nucleotides align to TRBD1. This CDR3 has 16 residues. With V trimmed by 2 bases and J by 5 bases, 10 bases remained unmatched. CDR1 SGHRS and CDR2 YFSETQ come from the germline V gene. The CDR3 nucleotides are TGCGCCAGCAGCTTTACACAGGGGGCGGTAGGGACTGAAGCTTTCTTT. Protein sequence: CASSFTQGAVGTEAFF.

The rearrangement links TRBV30 to TRBJ2-2; D may be TRBD2 (5 bases). Germline V gene sequence: CDR1 GTSNPN, CDR2 SVGIG (reference sequence). The CDR3 contains 14 residues. The V end was cut by 7 bases, the J end by 5 bases, with 17 bases between. CDR3 in DNA: TGTGCCTCAGAGGGCACAGCCCGAACCGGGGAGCTGTTTTTT. It yields the protein CASEGTARTGELFF.

This clone appeared a single time. This sequence joins TRBV10-1 and TRBJ2-1; weak D call: TRBD2 (5 bases). The CDR3 sequence is 14 residues long. CDR1 and CDR2 from the germline V gene are WNHNN and SYGVQD (reference sequence). The V end was cut by 3 bases, the J end by 10 bases, with 16 bases between. Here the CDR3 reads CASSEIGSPGEQFF. CDR3 nucleotide sequence: TGCGCCAGCAGTGAAATAGGTAGCCCGGGGGAGCAGTTCTTC.